This T cell receptor beta chain was observed in a study of blood T cell repertoires in COVID-19. Study details: Both acute and convalescent COVID-19 samples were obtained from the United States, Italy and Spain. The analysed material was cDNA or gDNA that came from T cells, B-cell-depleted T cells, or PBMCs.

CDR1 is GTSNPN, CDR2 SVGIG, per germline (reference sequence). The CDR3 runs 14 residues. Trimming took off 2 bases at V and 7 bases at J, with 15 bases between the two ends. The authors' processing: Reference gene primer amplification gave nucleated cell count estimates. Sequenced by immunoSEQ multiplex PCR; TCRdb stores in-frame clones only, minus some. V, J and clone size reflect that table, while D and trimming were determined from the DNA. The sample has some 240,000 clones; around 87% are singletons. Sample: peripheral blood. The TCR comes from a man between 60 and 75 years old who had recovered from COVID-19. V usage is TRBV30 and J usage is TRBJ1-5; perhaps TRBD1 as D (5 bases). The CDR3 region is CAWSPNGGIQPQHF. The CDR3 region has the DNA TGTGCCTGGAGTCCTAACGGGGGAATCCAGCCCCAGCATTTT.